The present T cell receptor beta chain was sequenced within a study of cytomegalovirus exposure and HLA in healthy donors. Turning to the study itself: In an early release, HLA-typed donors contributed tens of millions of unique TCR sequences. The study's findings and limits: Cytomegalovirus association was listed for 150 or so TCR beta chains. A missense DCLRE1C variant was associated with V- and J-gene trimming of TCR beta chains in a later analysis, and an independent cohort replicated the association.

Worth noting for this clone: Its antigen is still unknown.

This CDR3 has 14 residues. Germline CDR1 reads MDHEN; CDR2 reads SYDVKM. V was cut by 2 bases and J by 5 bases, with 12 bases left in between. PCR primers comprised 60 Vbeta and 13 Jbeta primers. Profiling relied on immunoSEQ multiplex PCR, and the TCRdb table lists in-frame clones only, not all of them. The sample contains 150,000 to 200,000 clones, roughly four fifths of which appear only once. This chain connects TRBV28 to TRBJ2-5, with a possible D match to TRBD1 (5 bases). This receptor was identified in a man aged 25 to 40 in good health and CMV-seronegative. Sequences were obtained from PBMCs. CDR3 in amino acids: CASSLEGVPETQYF. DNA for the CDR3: TGTGCCAGCAGTTTAGAAGGGGTCCCGGAGACCCAGTACTTC.